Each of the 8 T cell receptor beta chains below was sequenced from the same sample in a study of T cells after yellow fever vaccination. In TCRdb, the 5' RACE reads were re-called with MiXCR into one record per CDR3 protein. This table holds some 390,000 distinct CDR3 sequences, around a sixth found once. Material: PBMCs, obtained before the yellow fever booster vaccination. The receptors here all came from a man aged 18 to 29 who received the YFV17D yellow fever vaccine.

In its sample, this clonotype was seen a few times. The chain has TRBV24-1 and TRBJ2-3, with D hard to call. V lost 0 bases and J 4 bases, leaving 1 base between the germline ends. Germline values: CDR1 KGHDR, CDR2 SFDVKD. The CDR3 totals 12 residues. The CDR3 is CATSDLADTQYF. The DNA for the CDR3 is TGTGCCACCAGTGATTTGGCAGATACGCAGTATTTT.

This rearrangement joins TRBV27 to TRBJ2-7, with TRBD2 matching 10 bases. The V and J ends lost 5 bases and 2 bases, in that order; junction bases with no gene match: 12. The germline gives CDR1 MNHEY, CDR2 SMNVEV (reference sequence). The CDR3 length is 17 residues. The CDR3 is CASSRGLAGGRPYEQYV. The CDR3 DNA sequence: TGTGCCAGCAGTCGAGGGTTAGCGGGGGGACGACCCTACGAGCAGTACGTC.

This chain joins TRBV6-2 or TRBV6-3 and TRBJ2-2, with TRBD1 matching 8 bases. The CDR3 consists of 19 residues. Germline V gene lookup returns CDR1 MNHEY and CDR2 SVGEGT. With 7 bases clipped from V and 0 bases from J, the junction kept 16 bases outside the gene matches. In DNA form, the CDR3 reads TGTGCCAGCAAGAGGACAGGGTACCTACGGTTCGCGAACACCGGGGAGCTGTTTTTT. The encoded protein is CASKRTGYLRFANTGELFF.

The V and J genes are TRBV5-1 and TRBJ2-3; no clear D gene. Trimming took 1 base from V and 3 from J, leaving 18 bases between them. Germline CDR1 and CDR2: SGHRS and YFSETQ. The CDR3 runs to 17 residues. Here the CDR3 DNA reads TGCGCCAGCAGCTTGACCAGGAAGAGGTTTTGTACAGATACGCAGTATTTT. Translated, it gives CASSLTRKRFCTDTQYF.

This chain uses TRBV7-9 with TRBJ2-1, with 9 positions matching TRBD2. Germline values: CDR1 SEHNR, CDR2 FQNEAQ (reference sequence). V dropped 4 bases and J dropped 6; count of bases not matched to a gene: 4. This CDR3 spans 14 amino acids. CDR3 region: CASSWASGANEQFF. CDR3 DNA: TGTGCCAGCAGCTGGGCTAGCGGGGCCAATGAGCAGTTCTTC.

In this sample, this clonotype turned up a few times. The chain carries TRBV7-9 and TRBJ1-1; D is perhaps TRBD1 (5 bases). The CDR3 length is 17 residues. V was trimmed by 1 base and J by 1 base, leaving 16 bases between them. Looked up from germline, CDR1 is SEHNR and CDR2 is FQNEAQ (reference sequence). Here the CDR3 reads CASSLGVLWQGNTEAFF. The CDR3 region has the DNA TGTGCCAGCAGCTTAGGGGTTTTGTGGCAGGGGAACACTGAAGCTTTCTTT.

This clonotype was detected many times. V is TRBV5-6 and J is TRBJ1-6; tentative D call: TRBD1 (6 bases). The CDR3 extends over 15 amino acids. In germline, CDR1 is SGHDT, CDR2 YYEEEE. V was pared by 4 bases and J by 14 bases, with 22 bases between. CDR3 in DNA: TGTGCCAGCAGCGGGAAGGGTGAGGGGGGTTTGGCCCTCCACTTT. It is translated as CASSGKGEGGLALHF.

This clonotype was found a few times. CDR3 residues: CASSPGSGGRGYTF. The CDR3, as DNA: TGTGCCAGCAGCCCCGGCTCAGGGGGCCGCGGCTACACCTTC. J is TRBJ1-2 and V is TRBV3-1; 8 positions agree with TRBD1. The germline V gene has CDR1 LGHDT and CDR2 YNNKEL (reference sequence). There are 14 residues in the CDR3. Germline trimming cut 4 bases from V and 8 bases from J; bases unmatched to any gene: 9.